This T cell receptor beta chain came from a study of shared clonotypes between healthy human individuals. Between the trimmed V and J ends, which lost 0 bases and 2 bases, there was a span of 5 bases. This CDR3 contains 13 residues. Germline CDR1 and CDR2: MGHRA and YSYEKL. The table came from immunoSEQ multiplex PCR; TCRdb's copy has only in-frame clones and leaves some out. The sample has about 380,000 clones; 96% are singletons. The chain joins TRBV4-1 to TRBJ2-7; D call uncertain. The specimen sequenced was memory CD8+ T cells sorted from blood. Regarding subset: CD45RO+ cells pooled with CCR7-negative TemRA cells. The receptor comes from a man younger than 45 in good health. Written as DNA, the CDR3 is TGCGCCAGCAGCCAAGAGACAACCTACGAGCAGTACTTC. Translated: CASSQETTYEQYF.